Detailed here is one T cell receptor beta chain. V was pared by 6 bases and J by 4 bases, with 12 bases between. The CDR3 extends over 13 amino acids. CDR1 is LNHDA, CDR2 SQIVND, per germline (reference sequence). The data originate from a study of control samples from healthy donors and cancer patients. The data were produced by immunoSEQ multiplex PCR, yet TCRdb's version contains in-frame clones alone and is incomplete. The top ten clones hold 7.6% of a sample with some 78,000 clones, 85% to 90% of them seen once. The rearrangement joins TRBV19 to TRBJ1-1, with D uncertain. The receptor comes from a woman aged 60 to 75 in good health. The sequenced material came from blood. The DNA for the CDR3 is TGTGCCAGTAGATGGACCCCAATCACTGAAGCTTTCTTT. It encodes CASRWTPITEAFF.